The rows below give T cell receptor beta chains drawn from one sample of a study of cytotoxic CD8 clonotypes in ibrutinib-treated CLL. Repertoires were generated with immunoSEQ multiplex PCR, while TCRdb's copy carries only in-frame clones and drops some. Among 100,000 to 150,000 clones listed, approximately 85% were seen once. The specimen comprised PBMCs, sampled after 24 months of ibrutinib treatment. Every receptor here comes from a human donor with chronic lymphocytic leukemia. CDR3s include the opening cysteine and the closing phenylalanine or tryptophan. The D gene is left open where the match is weak. Rows give clone size only sometimes, using once, few, many, or a class for an expanded clone.

J gene | clone size | V gene | D gene | CDR3 DNA | CDR3 protein
TRBJ1-2 | . | TRBV5-6 | . | TGTGCCAGCAGCGGGTCTTACGTCAGTCTTTCTAACTATGGCTACACCTTC | CASSGSYVSLSNYGYTF
TRBJ2-5 | once | TRBV9 | . | TGTGCCAGCAGTCCCACGCAAGCGGAGGGCGAGACCCAGTACTTC | CASSPTQAEGETQYF
TRBJ2-1 | . | TRBV7-2 | TRBD2 | TGTGCCAGCAGCCCGTCAGTGCGGGAGACTAATGAGCAGTTCTTC | CASSPSVRETNEQFF
TRBJ2-2 | . | TRBV18 | . | TGTGCCAGCTCAGGAGCGGTCGAGGCCACCGGGGAGCTGTTTTTT | CASSGAVEATGELFF
TRBJ1-3 | . | TRBV30 | TRBD1 | TGTGCCTGGAGTGTGGCAGGGGGTCTGGCAAACACCATATATTTT | CAWSVAGGLANTIYF
TRBJ2-3 | once | TRBV7-6 | . | TGTGCCAGCAGCTTAGATTCCAGTAGCACAGATACGCAGTATTTT | CASSLDSSSTDTQYF
TRBJ2-7 | . | TRBV9 | . | TGTGCCAGCAGCGTAGATCTGGGAGACTCCTACGAGCAGTACTTC | CASSVDLGDSYEQYF
TRBJ2-5 | . | TRBV7-2 | TRBD2 | TGTGCCAGCAGCTTAGGCGGGACTAGCGGGGGCCGGGCCCAGTACTTC | CASSLGGTSGGRAQYF
TRBJ2-3 | . | TRBV5-4 | TRBD2 | TGTGCCAGCAGCTTGGATGGATCGTTAGCGGGGGGGGCAGATACGCAGTATTTT | CASSLDGSLAGGADTQYF
TRBJ2-2 | . | TRBV5-4 | . | TGTGCCAGCAGCAATAGCGGCGTGGACACCGGGGAGCTGTTTTTT | CASSNSGVDTGELFF
TRBJ2-7 | . | TRBV10-3 | TRBD1 | TGTGCCATCAGCGCTCCGGACAGGGGGGACGAGCAGTACTTC | CAISAPDRGDEQYF
TRBJ1-1 | few | TRBV5-6 | . | TGTGCCAGCAGCTTGGCGGCGGAAGCTTTCTTT | CASSLAAEAFF
TRBJ2-1 | . | TRBV4-3 | TRBD2 | TGCGCCAGCAGCTACCTTAGCGGGGGGGCGGACAATGAGCAGTTCTTC | CASSYLSGGADNEQFF